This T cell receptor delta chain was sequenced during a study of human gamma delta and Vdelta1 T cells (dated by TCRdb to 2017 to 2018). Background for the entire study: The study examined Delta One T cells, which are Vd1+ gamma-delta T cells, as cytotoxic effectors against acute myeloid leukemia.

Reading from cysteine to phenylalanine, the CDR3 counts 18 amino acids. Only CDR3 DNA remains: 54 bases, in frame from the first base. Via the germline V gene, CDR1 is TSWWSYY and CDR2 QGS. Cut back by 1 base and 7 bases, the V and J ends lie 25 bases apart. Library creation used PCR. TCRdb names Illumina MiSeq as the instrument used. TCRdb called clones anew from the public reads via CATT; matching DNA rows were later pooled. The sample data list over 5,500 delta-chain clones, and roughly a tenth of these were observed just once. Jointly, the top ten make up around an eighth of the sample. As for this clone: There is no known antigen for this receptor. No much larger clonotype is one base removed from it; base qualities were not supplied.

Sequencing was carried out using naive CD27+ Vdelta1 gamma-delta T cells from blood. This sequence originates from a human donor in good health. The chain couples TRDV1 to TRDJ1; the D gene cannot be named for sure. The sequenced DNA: TGTGCTCTTGGGGAACCGGATCCCAAGACGGGTAATTGGATTAAACTCATCTTT. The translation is CALGEPDPKTGNWIKLIF.